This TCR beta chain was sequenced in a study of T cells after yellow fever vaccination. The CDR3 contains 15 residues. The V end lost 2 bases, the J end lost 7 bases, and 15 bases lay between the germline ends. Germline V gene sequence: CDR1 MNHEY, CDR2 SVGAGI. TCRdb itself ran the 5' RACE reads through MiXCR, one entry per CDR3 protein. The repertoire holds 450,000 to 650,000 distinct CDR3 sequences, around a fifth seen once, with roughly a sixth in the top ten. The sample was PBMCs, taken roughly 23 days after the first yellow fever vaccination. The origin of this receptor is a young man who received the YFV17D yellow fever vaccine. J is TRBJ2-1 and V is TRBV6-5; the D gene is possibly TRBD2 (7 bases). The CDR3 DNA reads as TGTGCCAGCAGTTACCGCCGGGGGGCGAGGAATGAGCAGTTCTTC. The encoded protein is CASSYRRGARNEQFF.